This T cell receptor (beta chain) was recovered during a study of graft-versus-host responses after intestinal transplantation. In its sample, this clone was seen once. Germline CDR1 reads SQVTM; CDR2 reads ANQGSEA. The CDR3 covers 13 residues. V was trimmed by 6 bases and J by 3 bases, leaving 14 bases between them. TCRdb's copy holds only in-frame clones and misses some; the assay was immunoSEQ multiplex PCR. The sample has some 31,000 clones, nearly 90% seen once. V gene TRBV29-1 combines with J gene TRBJ2-5; D could derive from TRBD1 or TRBD2 (5 bases each). Material: PBMCs, obtained about 15 months after intestinal transplantation. The clonotype comes from a human patient who received an intestinal transplant, so some T cells may come from the graft donor. The CDR3 DNA sequence: TGCAGCGTAAGATATGGGACGGAAGAGACCCAGTACTTC. Translating gives CSVRYGTEETQYF. The full variable domain, with the rest looked up from reference TRBV29-1 and TRBJ2-5, is SAVISQKPSRDICQRGTSLTIQCQVDSQVTMMFWYRQQPGQSLTLIATANQGSEATYESGFVIDKFPISRPNLTFSTLTVSNMSPEDSSIYLCSVRYGTEETQYFGPGTRLLVL.